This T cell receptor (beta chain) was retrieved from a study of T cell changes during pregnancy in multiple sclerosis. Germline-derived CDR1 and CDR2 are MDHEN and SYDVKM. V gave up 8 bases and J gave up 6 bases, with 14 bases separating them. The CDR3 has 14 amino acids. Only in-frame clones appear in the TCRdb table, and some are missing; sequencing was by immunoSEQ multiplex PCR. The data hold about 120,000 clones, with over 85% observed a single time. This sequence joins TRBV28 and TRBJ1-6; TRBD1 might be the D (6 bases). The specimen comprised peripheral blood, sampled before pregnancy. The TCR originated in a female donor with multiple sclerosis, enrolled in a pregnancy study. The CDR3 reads CASRPGQVNSPLHF. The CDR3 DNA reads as TGTGCCAGCCGCCCGGGACAAGTTAATTCACCCCTCCACTTT.